These 24 T cell receptor beta chains share one sample of origin, sequenced in a study of T cell changes during pregnancy in multiple sclerosis. Clones were read by immunoSEQ multiplex PCR, and TCRdb kept only the in-frame ones, dropping some. The sample records tens of thousands of clones, about nine tenths being singletons. Sequencing was performed on peripheral blood, taken in the second trimester of pregnancy. These receptor sequences come from a female donor in good health, enrolled as a control in a pregnancy study.

V usage is TRBV6-5 and J usage is TRBJ2-3; maybe TRBD1 (5 bases). V lost 8 bases and J lost 5, with 20 bases in between. The CDR3 runs to 15 residues. Germline V gene sequence: CDR1 MNHEY, CDR2 SVGAGI. The DNA for the CDR3 is TGTGCCAGCGGAAAGGGGAATCAAGGGGAAGATACGCAGTATTTT. Amino acid sequence: CASGKGNQGEDTQYF.

The chain joins TRBV7-3 to TRBJ2-3; TRBD1 matches 11 bases. CDR1 SGHTA and CDR2 FQGTGA come from the germline V gene. There are 16 residues in the CDR3. The trim removed 3 bases at V and 5 bases at J, leaving 7 bases unmatched. DNA for the CDR3: TGTGCCAGCAGCTTTGCTGGACAGGGGGCTGGAGATACGCAGTATTTT. Its protein product is CASSFAGQGAGDTQYF.

This sequence joins TRBV28 and TRBJ1-5, with 9 bases aligning to TRBD1. This CDR3 region has 14 residues. CDR1 MDHEN and CDR2 SYDVKM come from the germline V gene. J gave up 2 bases and V 6 bases, and 2 bases lay outside the gene matches. The CDR3 DNA sequence: TGTGCCAGCAGACGACAGGGGGGCAATCAGCCCCAGCATTTT. The encoded protein is CASRRQGGNQPQHF.

The CDR3 DNA is TGTGCCTGGAGTCAGAACAGGCAACACTCTGGGGCCAACGTCCTGACTTTC. Amino acids: CAWSQNRQHSGANVLTF. The chain links TRBV30 to TRBJ2-6; TRBD1 might be the D (5 bases). The V end lost 2 bases, the J end lost 0 bases, and 14 bases lay between the germline ends. CDR1 GTSNPN and CDR2 SVGIG come from the germline V gene (reference sequence). CDR3 length: 17 residues.

The chain joins TRBV18 to TRBJ2-7, with TRBD2 matching over 10 bases. The junction had 7 bases not matched to a gene; V was cut back by 2 bases and J by 3 bases. Germline CDR1 KGHSH, CDR2 LQKENI. This CDR3 is built from 16 residues. As DNA, the CDR3 is TGTGCCAGCTCACCAACGTCGGCTAGCGGGGGCTACGAGCAGTACTTC. Encoded protein: CASSPTSASGGYEQYF.

V gene TRBV11-2 combines with J gene TRBJ2-5; D is unresolved. Germline V gene sequence: CDR1 SGHAT, CDR2 FQNNGV. The CDR3 loop spans 13 amino acids. V was trimmed by 0 bases and J by 9 bases, leaving 11 bases between them. The CDR3 DNA sequence: TGTGCCAGCAGCTTAGAGGGTGGGCCAGCCCAGTACTTC. Translated: CASSLEGGPAQYF.

The chain couples TRBV5-1 to TRBJ1-6; D is unresolved. The V end was cut by 1 base, the J end by 8 bases, with 13 bases between. The CDR3 is made up of 15 amino acids. Germline values: CDR1 SGHRS, CDR2 YFSETQ. CDR3 sequence: CASSLMRVGDSPLHF. In nucleotides, the CDR3 is TGCGCCAGCAGCTTGATGAGGGTAGGAGATTCACCCCTCCACTTT.

The genes are TRBV19 and TRBJ1-1, with a weak D call TRBD1 (6 bases). V gave up 11 bases and J gave up 1 base, with 14 bases separating them. The CDR3 sequence is 13 residues long. CDR1 is LNHDA and CDR2 is SQIVND in the germline V gene (reference sequence). CDR3 protein: CASQRGRNTEAFF. In DNA, the CDR3 is TGTGCCTCCCAGAGGGGGAGGAACACTGAAGCTTTCTTT.

The J gene is TRBJ2-1, the V gene TRBV7-9, with D maybe TRBD2 (6 bases). Germline CDR1 reads SEHNR; CDR2 reads FQNEAQ (reference sequence). This CDR3 region has 15 residues. Trimming left V 5 bases short and J 2 bases short, with 13 bases between. The CDR3 DNA reads TGTGCCAGCAGCCGAAGTGGCGGGGCCTACAATGAGCAGTTCTTC. Protein product: CASSRSGGAYNEQFF.

Here the CDR3 reads CASTAGRRPSYEQYF. The CDR3 region has the DNA TGTGCCAGCACCGCGGGCAGGCGCCCTTCCTACGAGCAGTACTTC. This chain links TRBV7-8 with TRBJ2-7; a possible D gene is TRBD2 (5 bases). CDR1 and CDR2 from the germline V gene are SGHVS and FQNEAQ. V lost 7 bases to trimming and J lost 1 base, with 17 bases between them. The CDR3 contains 15 residues.

This chain links TRBV19 with TRBJ1-5; D might be TRBD1 (6 bases). Germline loops: CDR1 LNHDA, CDR2 SQIVND (reference sequence). This CDR3 contains 15 residues. Trimming shortened V by 6 bases and J by 6 bases, and 18 bases separated the two germline ends. CDR3 region: CASRQTQGLFQPQHF. In DNA, the CDR3 is TGTGCCAGTAGACAGACACAGGGTCTTTTTCAGCCCCAGCATTTT.

J is TRBJ2-3 and V is TRBV2; a weak D match, TRBD1 (5 bases). Trimming pared 6 bases from V and 2 bases from J, leaving 15 bases between. The germline V gene has CDR1 SNHLY and CDR2 FYNNEI. The CDR3 has 15 amino acids. The chain's CDR3 is CASSGHTVFTDTQYF. The CDR3 coding sequence is TGTGCCAGCAGCGGACACACGGTCTTCACAGATACGCAGTATTTT.

This clone came up a few times. The chain has TRBV2 and TRBJ2-6; a weak D match, TRBD2 (5 bases). CDR3 length: 16 residues. The V end lost 8 bases, the J end lost 0 bases, and 14 bases lay between the germline ends. The germline CDR1 and CDR2 sequences are SNHLY and FYNNEI. The CDR3 region is CASEGAEGSGANVLTF. The CDR3 nucleotides are TGTGCCAGCGAAGGAGCTGAGGGCTCTGGGGCCAACGTCCTGACTTTC.

This clone was counted a few times. The J gene is TRBJ1-1, the V gene TRBV19, with D uncertain. The CDR3 spans 11 residues. Trimming stripped 3 bases from V and 7 bases from J, with 6 bases between. Germline CDR1 and CDR2: LNHDA and SQIVND (reference sequence). The CDR3 coding sequence is TGTGCCAGTAGTATGGCTCTTGAAGCTTTCTTT. Its protein is CASSMALEAFF.

The chain recombines TRBV5-1 with TRBJ1-2; the match to TRBD1 covers 7 bases. The CDR3 length is 14 residues. The germline CDR1 and CDR2 sequences are SGHRS and YFSETQ. Trimming removed 4 bases from V and 6 bases from J; junction bases left unmatched: 9. CDR3 region: CASSDSTGLNGYTF. In nucleotides, the CDR3 is TGCGCCAGCAGCGATTCGACAGGGTTGAATGGCTACACCTTC.

DNA of the CDR3: TGTGCCAGCAGTTTTGGGGGGAGCGCCGGGGCGTCTAACGAGCAGTACTTC. It encodes CASSFGGSAGASNEQYF. The rearrangement links TRBV27 to TRBJ2-7; possibly TRBD2 for D (6 bases). This CDR3 comprises 17 residues. From germline, CDR1 is MNHEY and CDR2 SMNVEV (reference sequence). The germline V and J ends were trimmed by 3 bases and 5 bases, with 23 bases remaining between them.

J is TRBJ2-3 and V is TRBV28; D is unclear. Germline V gene sequence: CDR1 MDHEN, CDR2 SYDVKM. There are 12 residues in the CDR3. V lost 7 bases and J 2 bases, leaving 7 bases between the germline ends. CDR3 in amino acids: CASKSFTDTQYF. The CDR3 bases are TGTGCCAGCAAAAGCTTCACAGATACGCAGTATTTT.

The gene calls are TRBV12-5 and TRBJ1-4, with D tentatively TRBD1 (6 bases). V shed 2 bases and J shed 4 bases, with 11 bases lying between them. CDR1 LGHNT and CDR2 FRNRAP come from the germline V gene. The CDR3 has 15 amino acids. The CDR3 loop is CASGLMTGHNEKLFF. CDR3 DNA sequence: TGTGCTAGTGGTTTGATGACAGGCCATAATGAAAAACTGTTTTTT.

This clone was found a few times. This chain connects TRBV6-5 to TRBJ1-2; 7 bases line up with TRBD1. The CDR3 sequence is 15 residues long. Per the germline V gene, CDR1 is MNHEY and CDR2 is SVGAGI. With 4 bases clipped from V and 5 bases from J, the junction kept 10 bases outside the gene matches. The DNA of the CDR3 is TGTGCCAGCAGTTTAACAGGGGACGTCTTGTATGGCTACACCTTC. It is translated as CASSLTGDVLYGYTF.

The chain recombines TRBV7-9 with TRBJ2-3; D remains ambiguous. From germline, CDR1 is SEHNR and CDR2 FQNEAQ (reference sequence). The germline V and J ends were trimmed by 5 bases and 1 base, with 19 bases remaining between them. CDR3 length: 17 residues. The CDR3 coding sequence is TGTGCCAGCAGCCGATCTGATTTGGGCAGGCGCACAGATACGCAGTATTTT. The encoded protein is CASSRSDLGRRTDTQYF.

The sample holds a few counts of this clone. The V gene is TRBV6-5, the J gene TRBJ2-1; 7 bases fit TRBD2. The CDR3 spans 15 residues. V lost 4 bases, J lost 2 bases, and 5 bases stayed unmatched. Germline lookup yields CDR1 MNHEY and CDR2 SVGAGI. DNA of the CDR3: TGTGCCAGCAGTTCCCCCCGGGGGGCCTACAATGAGCAGTTCTTC. Translating it yields CASSSPRGAYNEQFF.

This clone was counted once. This chain links TRBV9 with TRBJ2-1; D gene uncertain. Trimming left V 1 base short and J 12 bases short, with 14 bases between. The CDR3 runs 13 residues. CDR1 and CDR2 (germline): SGDLS, YYNGEE. CDR3 loop: CASSVIYTGWQFF. The CDR3 DNA is TGTGCCAGCAGCGTAATCTACACCGGGTGGCAGTTCTTC.

This clone was counted a single time. This chain links TRBV19 with TRBJ1-2; 8 bases are shared with TRBD1. The CDR3 runs 15 residues. The V gene's germline CDR1 is LNHDA and CDR2 SQIVND (reference sequence). J was trimmed by 4 bases and V by 6 bases; bases with no gene match: 10. The CDR3 loop reads CASSSGTGSFYGYTF. DNA for the CDR3: TGTGCCAGTAGCTCGGGGACAGGCTCCTTCTATGGCTACACCTTC.

The J gene is TRBJ2-3, the V gene TRBV7-8; 8 bases map to TRBD2. The CDR3 totals 15 residues. The junction had 8 bases not matched to a gene; V was cut back by 3 bases and J by 6 bases. The germline V gene has CDR1 SGHVS and CDR2 FQNEAQ. The CDR3 region is CASSFPGLGRDTQYF. CDR3 coding DNA: TGTGCCAGCAGCTTCCCGGGACTAGGGCGGGATACGCAGTATTTT.